This TCR beta chain was documented in a study of T cells in Graves' hyperthyroidism and ophthalmopathy. The TCR beta CDR3 regions underwent amplification using RNA transcripts as the source. The study used the HTBI primer set for a first-round RT-PCR of the TCR CDR3. TCRdb ran MiXCR on the multiplex PCR reads and lists one entry per CDR3 protein. The sample lists 500,000 to 750,000 distinct CDR3 sequences, just over 45% seen once, with around 7.7% in the top ten. This clonotype has a single count. The ends were cut back, 2 bases at V and 11 bases at J, with 9 bases in the middle. Germline V CDR1 and CDR2: LNHDA, SQIVND (reference sequence). This CDR3 has 12 amino acids.

The clonotype was recovered from a woman aged 18-30 years with Graves' hyperthyroidism. The rearrangement links TRBV19 to TRBJ2-2; tentatively, D is TRBD1 (6 bases). Source material: peripheral blood or thyroid tissue (not recorded which). CDR3 region: CASSIRTDELFF. CDR3 sequence (DNA): TGTGCCAGTAGTATAAGGACAGATGAGCTGTTTTTT.